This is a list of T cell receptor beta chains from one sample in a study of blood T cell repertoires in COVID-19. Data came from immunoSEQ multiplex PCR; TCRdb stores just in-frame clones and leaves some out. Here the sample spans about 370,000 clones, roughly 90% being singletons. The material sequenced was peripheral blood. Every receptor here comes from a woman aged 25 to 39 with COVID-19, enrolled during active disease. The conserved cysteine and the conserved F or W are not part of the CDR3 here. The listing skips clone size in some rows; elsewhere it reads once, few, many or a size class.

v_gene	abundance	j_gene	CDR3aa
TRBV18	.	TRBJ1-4	ASSPPGPNEKLF
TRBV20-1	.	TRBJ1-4	SASQGRVSNEKLF
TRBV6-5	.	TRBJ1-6	ASTLGRTNSPLH
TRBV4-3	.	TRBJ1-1	ASPQLGAF
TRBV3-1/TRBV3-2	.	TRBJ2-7	ASSQEAWDRNSEQY
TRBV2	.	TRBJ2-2	ASSEASGTGELF
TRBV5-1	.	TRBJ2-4	ASSYTGGAAKNIQY
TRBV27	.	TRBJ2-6	ASTRRMTGGPFSGANVLT
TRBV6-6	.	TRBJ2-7	ATRRDRGSEQY
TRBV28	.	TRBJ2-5	ASSLYAGQETQY
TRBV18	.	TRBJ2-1	ASSPPGSIEQF
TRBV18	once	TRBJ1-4	ASSPPQGASEKLF
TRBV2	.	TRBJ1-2	ASRGDRGLDYGYT
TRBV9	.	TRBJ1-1	ASSRDTEAF
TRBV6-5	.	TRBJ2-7	ASSYGTSGTYEQY
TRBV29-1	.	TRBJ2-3	SVAGLVSDTQY
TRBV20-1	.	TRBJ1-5	SASGQNQPQH
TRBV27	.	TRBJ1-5	ASSFGQGGQPQH
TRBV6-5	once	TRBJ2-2	AIPDNTNTGELF
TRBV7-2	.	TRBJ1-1	ASSLATLGQLEAF
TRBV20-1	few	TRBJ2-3	SASLRTSGWSTDTQY
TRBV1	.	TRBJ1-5	TRRDRGSKQPQH
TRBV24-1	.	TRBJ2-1	ATRGVGREQF